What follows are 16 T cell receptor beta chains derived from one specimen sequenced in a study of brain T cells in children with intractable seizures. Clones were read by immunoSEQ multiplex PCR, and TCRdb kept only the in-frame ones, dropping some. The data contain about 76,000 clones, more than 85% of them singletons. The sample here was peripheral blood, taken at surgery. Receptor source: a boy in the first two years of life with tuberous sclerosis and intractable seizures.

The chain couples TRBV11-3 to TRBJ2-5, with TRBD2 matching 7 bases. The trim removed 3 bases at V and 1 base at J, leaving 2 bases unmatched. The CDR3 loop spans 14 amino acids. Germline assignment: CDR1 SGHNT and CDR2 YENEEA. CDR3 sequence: CASSLGLSQETQYF. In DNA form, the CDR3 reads TGTGCCAGCAGCTTGGGACTAAGCCAAGAGACCCAGTACTTC. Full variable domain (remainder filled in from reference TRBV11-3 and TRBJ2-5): EAGVVQSPRYKIIEKKQPVAFWCNPISGHNTLYWYLQNLGQGPELLIRYENEEAVDDSQLPKDRFSAERLKGVDSTLKIQPAELGDSAVYLCASSLGLSQETQYFGPGTRLLVL.

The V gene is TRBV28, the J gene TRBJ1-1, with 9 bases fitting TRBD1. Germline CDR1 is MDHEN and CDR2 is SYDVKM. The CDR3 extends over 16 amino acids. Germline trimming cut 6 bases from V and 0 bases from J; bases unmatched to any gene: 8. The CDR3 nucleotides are TGTGCCAGCAGCCGGGACAGGGAGGTCGTGAACACTGAAGCTTTCTTT. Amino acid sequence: CASSRDREVVNTEAFF.

Written as DNA, the CDR3 is TGTGCCAGCAGTTCCGAAGGGGGCCAAAATTCCTACGAGCAGTACTTC. This codes for CASSSEGGQNSYEQYF. This rearrangement joins TRBV27 to TRBJ2-7; 7 nucleotides match TRBD1. This CDR3 has 16 amino acids. V trimming: 4 bases; J trimming: 1 base; junction bases outside the gene matches: 10. Germline loops: CDR1 MNHEY, CDR2 SMNVEV (reference sequence).

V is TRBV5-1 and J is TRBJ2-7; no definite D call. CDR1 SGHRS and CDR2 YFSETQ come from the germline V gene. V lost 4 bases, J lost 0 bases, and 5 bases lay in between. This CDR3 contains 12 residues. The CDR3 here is CASSPYSYEQYF. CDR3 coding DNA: TGCGCCAGCAGCCCCTACTCCTACGAGCAGTACTTC.

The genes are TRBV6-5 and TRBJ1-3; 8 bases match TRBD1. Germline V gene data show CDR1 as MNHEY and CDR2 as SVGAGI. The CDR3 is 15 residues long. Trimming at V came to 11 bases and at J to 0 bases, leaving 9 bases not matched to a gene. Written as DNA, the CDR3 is TGTGCCGCCCAGGGACAGGCGAACTCTGGAAACACCATATATTTT. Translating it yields CAAQGQANSGNTIYF.

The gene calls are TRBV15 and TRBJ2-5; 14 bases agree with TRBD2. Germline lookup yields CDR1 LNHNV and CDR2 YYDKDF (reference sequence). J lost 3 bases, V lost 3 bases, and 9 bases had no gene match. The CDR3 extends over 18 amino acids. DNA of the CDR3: TGTGCCACCAGCAGCTACCTAGGGACTAGCGGGAGCGAAGAGACCCAGTACTTC. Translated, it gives CATSSYLGTSGSEETQYF.

The CDR3 here is CASSWTGAKNIQYF. CDR3 in DNA: TGTGCCAGCAGCTGGACAGGAGCCAAAAACATTCAGTACTTC. The chain recombines TRBV11-2 with TRBJ2-4, with TRBD1 matching 7 bases. The CDR3 consists of 14 residues. Germline V gene data show CDR1 as SGHAT and CDR2 as FQNNGV. After removal of 4 bases from V and 0 bases from J, the junction contained 0 bases not matched to a gene.

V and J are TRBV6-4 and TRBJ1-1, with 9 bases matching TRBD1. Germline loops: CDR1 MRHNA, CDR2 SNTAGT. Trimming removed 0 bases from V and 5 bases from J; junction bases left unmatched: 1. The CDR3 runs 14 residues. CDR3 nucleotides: TGTGCCAGCAGTGACTCGGACAGGGGAACTGAAGCTTTCTTT. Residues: CASSDSDRGTEAFF.

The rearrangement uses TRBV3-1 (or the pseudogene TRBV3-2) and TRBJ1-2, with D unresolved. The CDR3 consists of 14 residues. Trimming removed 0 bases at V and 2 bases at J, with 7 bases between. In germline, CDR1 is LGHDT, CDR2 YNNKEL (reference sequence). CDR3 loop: CASSQEPQNYGYTF. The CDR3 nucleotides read TGTGCCAGCAGCCAAGAACCTCAGAACTATGGCTACACCTTC.

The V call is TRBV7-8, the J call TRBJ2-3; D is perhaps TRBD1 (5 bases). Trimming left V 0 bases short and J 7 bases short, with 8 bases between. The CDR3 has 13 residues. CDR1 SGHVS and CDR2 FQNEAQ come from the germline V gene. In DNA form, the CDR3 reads TGTGCCAGCAGCTTAGCAGGACAATATACGCAGTATTTT. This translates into CASSLAGQYTQYF. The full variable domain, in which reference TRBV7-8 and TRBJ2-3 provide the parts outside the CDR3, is GAGVSQSPRYKVAKRGQDVALRCDPISGHVSLFWYQQALGQGPEFLTYFQNEAQLDKSGLPSDRFFAERPEGSVSTLKIQRTQQEDSAVYLCASSLAGQYTQYFGPGTRLTVL.

The CDR3 DNA sequence: TGTGCCAGCAGTGACCCGACAGGGGACTTTAGCAATCAGCCCCAGCATTTT. It codes for CASSDPTGDFSNQPQHF. This chain connects TRBV6-1 to TRBJ1-5, with TRBD1 identical over 8 bases. The germline gives CDR1 MNHNS, CDR2 SASEGT. The CDR3 is made up of 17 amino acids. V shed 3 bases, J shed 0 bases, and the junction held 7 bases outside the gene matches.

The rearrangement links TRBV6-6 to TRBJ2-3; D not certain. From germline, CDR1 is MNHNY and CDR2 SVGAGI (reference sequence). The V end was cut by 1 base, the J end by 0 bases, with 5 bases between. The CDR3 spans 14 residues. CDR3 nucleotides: TGTGCCAGCAGTTACTACGGGAGCACAGATACGCAGTATTTT. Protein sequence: CASSYYGSTDTQYF.

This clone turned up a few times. The CDR3 bases are TGTGCCAGCAGCCTCCGGACAGGGGAAGGGGTTAACTATGGCTACACCTTC. Translation gives CASSLRTGEGVNYGYTF. This chain links TRBV3-1 (or the pseudogene TRBV3-2) with TRBJ1-2; 9 bases are a match to TRBD1. The junction had 10 bases not matched to a gene; V was cut back by 4 bases and J by 1 base. The CDR3 is made up of 17 amino acids. CDR1 LGHDT and CDR2 YNNKEL come from the germline V gene (reference sequence).

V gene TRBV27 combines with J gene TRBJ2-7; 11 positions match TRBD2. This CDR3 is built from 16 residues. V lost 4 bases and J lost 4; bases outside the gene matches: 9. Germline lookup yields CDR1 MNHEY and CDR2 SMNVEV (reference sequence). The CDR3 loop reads CASSWGAPSGRYEQYF. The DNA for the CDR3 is TGTGCCAGCAGTTGGGGGGCGCCTAGCGGGAGGTACGAGCAGTACTTC.

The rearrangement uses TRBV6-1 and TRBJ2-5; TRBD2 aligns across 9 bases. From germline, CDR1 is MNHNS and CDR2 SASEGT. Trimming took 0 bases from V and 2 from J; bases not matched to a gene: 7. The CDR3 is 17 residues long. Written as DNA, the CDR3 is TGTGCCAGCAGTGAAGCGCCGCTAGCGGGGCCACAAGAGACCCAGTACTTC. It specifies CASSEAPLAGPQETQYF.

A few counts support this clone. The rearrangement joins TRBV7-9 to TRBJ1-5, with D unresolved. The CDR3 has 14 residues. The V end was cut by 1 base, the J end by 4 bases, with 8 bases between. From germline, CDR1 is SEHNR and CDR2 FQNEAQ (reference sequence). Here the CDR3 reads CASSLEGINQPQHF. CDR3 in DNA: TGTGCCAGCAGCTTAGAAGGCATAAATCAGCCCCAGCATTTT.